The rows below give T cell receptor beta chains drawn from one sample of a study of shared clonotypes between healthy human individuals. Data came from immunoSEQ multiplex PCR; TCRdb stores just in-frame clones and leaves some out. The sample lists approximately 530,000 clones, 95% to 97% occurring once. The sequencing input was naive CD4+ T cells sorted from blood. These receptors were taken from a woman aged 25-40 years in good health. CDR3s include the opening cysteine and the closing phenylalanine or tryptophan. The order of the fields is D gene, clone size, J gene, V gene, CDR3 protein, CDR3 DNA. D genes are given only for firm matches. Clone sizes are given selectively: once, few, many, or a class where the clone is expanded.

-,-,TRBJ1-5,TRBV6-5,CASSSGGQPQHF,TGTGCCAGCAGTTCCGGGGGCCAGCCCCAGCATTTT
-,once,TRBJ2-3,TRBV19,CASSSNTDTQYF,TGTGCCAGTAGTTCAAACACAGATACGCAGTATTTT
-,-,TRBJ2-1,TRBV29-1,CSVEVVGSYNEQFF,TGCAGCGTTGAGGTAGTGGGTTCCTACAATGAGCAGTTCTTC
TRBD1,-,TRBJ1-3,TRBV4-1,CASSQDAGGVNTIYF,TGCGCCAGCAGCCAAGACGCAGGGGGGGTAAACACCATATATTTT
TRBD1,-,TRBJ1-5,TRBV30,CAWSEGQGFNQPQHF,TGTGCCTGGAGCGAGGGACAGGGGTTTAATCAGCCCCAGCATTTT
-,-,TRBJ2-1,TRBV11-1,CASSERSRSYNEQFF,TGTGCCAGCAGTGAGAGGAGCCGCTCCTACAATGAGCAGTTCTTC
-,-,TRBJ1-5,TRBV2,CASSADRSNQPQHF,TGTGCCAGCAGTGCTGACAGGAGCAATCAGCCCCAGCATTTT
-,-,TRBJ1-4,TRBV7-2,CASSLQQATNEKLFF,TGTGCCAGCAGCTTACAACAAGCAACTAATGAAAAACTGTTTTTT
-,-,TRBJ1-6,TRBV7-2,CASRRVDSPLHF,TGTGCCAGCAGGCGGGTGGACTCACCCCTCCACTTT
-,-,TRBJ2-7,TRBV2,CASSPGDRRSYEQYF,TGTGCCAGCAGCCCTGGAGACAGGCGCTCCTACGAGCAGTACTTC
TRBD1,-,TRBJ1-5,TRBV6-5,CASSEGTGVQPQHF,TGTGCCAGCAGCGAAGGGACAGGGGTTCAGCCCCAGCATTTT
-,-,TRBJ2-2,TRBV5-4,CASSRGGGPGANTGELFF,TGTGCCAGCAGTCGAGGGGGGGGTCCGGGAGCGAACACCGGGGAGCTGTTTTTT
-,-,TRBJ2-7,TRBV11-2,CASSLDPEVGVYEQYF,TGTGCCAGCAGCTTAGATCCGGAGGTCGGGGTTTACGAGCAGTACTTC
-,-,TRBJ2-5,TRBV2,CASIRGPHGPQETQYF,TGTGCCAGCATCCGGGGGCCCCACGGTCCCCAAGAGACCCAGTACTTC
-,-,TRBJ2-4,TRBV5-1,CASSYPWGASGAKNIQYF,TGCGCCAGCAGCTACCCCTGGGGGGCTAGTGGGGCCAAAAACATTCAGTACTTC
TRBD2,-,TRBJ2-1,TRBV27,CASSSLAGVEQFF,TGTGCCAGCAGTTCTCTAGCGGGAGTTGAGCAGTTCTTC
TRBD2,once,TRBJ2-1,TRBV7-6,CASSSLAGVPNEQFF,TGTGCCAGCAGCTCCCTAGCGGGAGTCCCCAATGAGCAGTTCTTC
TRBD1,-,TRBJ2-4,TRBV28,CASSWDRGRIKNIQYF,TGTGCCAGCAGTTGGGACAGGGGGCGAATCAAAAACATTCAGTACTTC
-,-,TRBJ2-1,TRBV28,CASTSHYRDDEQFF,TGTGCCAGCACATCCCATTACAGGGACGATGAGCAGTTCTTC
-,-,TRBJ2-1,TRBV11-2,CASSGPSNEQFF,TGTGCCAGCAGCGGCCCTTCTAATGAGCAGTTCTTC
TRBD2,-,TRBJ2-1,TRBV28,CASSGGLAVLYNEQFF,TGTGCCAGCAGTGGGGGACTAGCAGTCCTCTACAATGAGCAGTTCTTC
TRBD2,once,TRBJ2-5,TRBV25-1,CASSDPPSGGGQETQYF,TGTGCCAGCAGTGATCCCCCTTCGGGGGGAGGCCAAGAGACCCAGTACTTC
-,-,TRBJ2-5,TRBV7-9,CASSEQALYQETQYF,TGTGCCAGCAGCGAACAGGCGTTGTACCAAGAGACCCAGTACTTC
-,-,TRBJ2-2,TRBV9,CASSPRTVNTGELFF,TGTGCCAGCAGCCCACGGACAGTGAACACCGGGGAGCTGTTTTTT
TRBD2,-,TRBJ2-1,TRBV5-1,CASSLVGGAYNEQFF,TGCGCCAGCAGCTTGGTCGGGGGGGCCTACAATGAGCAGTTCTTC
-,-,TRBJ2-2,TRBV4-1,CASSHGYAGTGELFF,TGCGCCAGCAGCCACGGATACGCAGGGACCGGGGAGCTGTTTTTT
-,-,TRBJ2-7,TRBV28,CASRQQGNSYEQYF,TGTGCCAGCAGACAACAGGGAAACTCCTACGAGCAGTACTTC
-,-,TRBJ2-7,TRBV19,CASSTQQGRKLYEQYF,TGTGCCAGTAGTACACAACAGGGTCGGAAGCTGTACGAGCAGTACTTC
TRBD1,-,TRBJ2-2,TRBV7-6,CASSPDRWQGTGELFF,TGTGCCAGCAGCCCGGACAGGTGGCAGGGCACCGGGGAGCTGTTTTTT
-,-,TRBJ2-7,TRBV5-1,CASSVGQWGYEQYF,TGCGCCAGCAGCGTCGGACAGTGGGGTTACGAGCAGTACTTC
-,-,TRBJ2-7,TRBV5-1,CASSLGLPGSYEQYF,TGCGCCAGCAGCTTGGGACTGCCCGGCTCCTACGAGCAGTACTTC
-,-,TRBJ2-7,TRBV18,CASSPTGTRSYEQYF,TGTGCCAGCTCACCGACCGGGACTCGCTCCTACGAGCAGTACTTC
-,-,TRBJ1-5,TRBV14,CASSQGNNQPQHF,TGTGCCAGCAGCCAAGGCAATAATCAGCCCCAGCATTTT
-,once,TRBJ2-3,TRBV6-1,CASLLSSTDTQYF,TGTGCCAGCCTACTATCTAGCACAGATACGCAGTATTTT
-,-,TRBJ2-2,TRBV7-6,CASSRQVTGELFF,TGTGCCAGCAGTCGACAGGTTACCGGGGAGCTGTTTTTT
-,once,TRBJ2-7,TRBV21-1,CASTTRLADPSYEQYF,TGTGCCAGCACTACGAGACTAGCGGACCCCTCCTACGAGCAGTACTTC
-,-,TRBJ1-1,TRBV5-5,CASSWVLGQNTEAFF,TGTGCCAGCAGCTGGGTATTGGGCCAGAACACTGAAGCTTTCTTT
-,few,TRBJ2-5,TRBV2,CASSDQNRLRRKETQYF,TGTGCCAGCAGTGACCAAAACAGGCTCCGGCGTAAAGAGACCCAGTACTTC